This T cell receptor beta chain was documented in a study of OX40 agonist ivuxolimab in advanced cancers. Study information: Antecedent anti-PD-1, anti-PD-L1 or anti-CTLA-4 therapy was permissible, with roughly 36% having received some.

The germline V gene encodes CDR1 MNHNS and CDR2 SASEGT. This CDR3 is built from 15 residues. Trimming took 7 bases from V and 4 from J, leaving 16 bases between them. Broader study findings: The average count of expanded clones was higher among CD8+ T cells than among CD4+.

Systemic immunosuppression or a history of autoimmune disease excluded patients. Sampling of blood occurred at baseline, cycle 4 day 1, and cycle 7 day 1. TCRdb keeps only in-frame clones here, not all; method: immunoSEQ multiplex PCR. The data hold 65,000 or so clones, with 80% to 85% observed a single time. As to this clone: The antigen is not known.

V and J are TRBV6-1 and TRBJ1-4; D is unclear. This TCR was sampled from an adult with an advanced solid tumor such as melanoma, head and neck, liver or kidney cancer. The sample here was CD4+ or CD8+ T cells sorted from blood, taken in a trial of the OX40 agonist ivuxolimab. The CDR3 sequence is CASTSPTSINEKLFF. The CDR3 DNA reads as TGTGCCAGCACCTCCCCGACATCGATTAATGAAAAACTGTTTTTT.